Below are 3 T cell receptor beta chains sequenced from a single sample in a study of T cells in Graves' hyperthyroidism and ophthalmopathy. TCR beta CDR3 regions were amplified from RNA. Carried out on the TCR CDR3, a first-round RT-PCR used the HTBI primer set. Using its own MiXCR run on the multiplex PCR reads, TCRdb lists one record per CDR3 protein. The sample lists 250,000 to 350,000 distinct CDR3 sequences; about a sixth were seen once. Specimen: blood. The receptor source for this set is a woman aged 55-69 years with Graves' ophthalmopathy.

This clonotype was picked up a small number of times. The chain uses TRBV9 and TRBJ2-6, with D unresolved. CDR1 and CDR2 (germline): SGDLS, YYNGEE. Trimming removed 2 bases at V and 4 bases at J, with 7 bases between. The CDR3 loop spans 14 amino acids. For the CDR3, the DNA is TGTGCCAGCAGCGTGCCAGCCGGGGCCAACGTCCTGACTTTC. Protein product: CASSVPAGANVLTF.

This chain connects TRBV4-3 to TRBJ1-3; D is unclear. V gave up 0 bases and J gave up 2 bases, with 11 bases separating them. The germline gives CDR1 LGHNA, CDR2 YSLEER. This CDR3 region has 16 residues. In DNA form, the CDR3 reads TGCGCCAGCAGCCAAGACAGCACAAAAACTGGAAACACCATATATTTT. Translated, it gives CASSQDSTKTGNTIYF.

This clonotype appeared a single time. The chain carries TRBV5-4 and TRBJ1-6, with D tentatively TRBD1 (6 bases). The CDR3 length is 16 residues. Germline V CDR1 and CDR2: SGHNT, YYREEE (reference sequence). Trimming left V 6 bases short and J 8 bases short, with 21 bases between. CDR3 protein: CASKNRGAVVDSPLHF. The CDR3 region has the DNA TGTGCCAGCAAAAATCGGGGGGCCGTTGTCGATTCACCCCTCCACTTT.